Each of the 25 T cell receptor beta chains below was sequenced from the same sample in a study of T cells in Graves' hyperthyroidism and ophthalmopathy. RNA transcripts gave rise to amplified TCR beta CDR3 regions. First-round RT-PCR of the TCR CDR3 relied on the HTBI primer set. TCRdb re-analysed the multiplex PCR reads in MiXCR, keeping a single row per CDR3 protein. The repertoire holds roughly 640,000 distinct CDR3 sequences, with around 16% as singletons. The sequencing input was blood. These TCRs come from a woman aged 35 to 49 with Graves' ophthalmopathy.

The CDR3 protein is CAISGTGVEEQYF. The CDR3 nucleotides are TGTGCCATCAGTGGGACAGGGGTAGAGGAGCAGTACTTC. The gene calls are TRBV10-3 and TRBJ2-7, with 9 bases matching TRBD1. Germline V gives CDR1 ENHRY, CDR2 SYGVKD. Trimming removed 4 bases from V and 7 bases from J; junction bases left unmatched: 5. The CDR3 is 13 amino acids.

This clonotype has ten or more counts. This sequence joins TRBV30 and TRBJ2-3; D uncertain. The CDR3 runs 13 residues. CDR1 is GTSNPN, CDR2 SVGIG, per germline (reference sequence). Trimming cost V 0 bases and J 3 bases, with 7 bases left between them. The CDR3 nucleotides read TGTGCCTGGAGTGTACAAGATACAGATACGCAGTATTTT. This gives the protein CAWSVQDTDTQYF.

The chain uses TRBV10-3 and TRBJ2-3, with 9 bases fitting TRBD2. V shed 0 bases, J shed 6 bases, and the junction held 7 bases outside the gene matches. CDR1 is ENHRY and CDR2 is SYGVKD in the germline V gene. The CDR3 is 16 residues long. CDR3 DNA: TGTGCCATCAGTGAGTCGCTGCGGGGGGGCCTTGATACGCAGTATTTT. Translated: CAISESLRGGLDTQYF.

V usage is TRBV12-3 or TRBV12-4 and J usage is TRBJ2-1; tentatively, D is TRBD1 or TRBD2 (6 bases each). This CDR3 region has 16 residues. Trimming removed 6 bases at V and 0 bases at J, with 15 bases between. The CDR3 DNA reads as TGTGCCAGCAGAGTAGGGGGGCCGAGCTCCTACAATGAGCAGTTCTTC. This translates into CASRVGGPSSYNEQFF.

This clonotype appeared many times. The chain recombines TRBV28 with TRBJ2-1, with D hard to call. CDR3 length: 13 amino acids. V was pared by 5 bases and J by 6 bases, with 11 bases between. Germline V gives CDR1 MDHEN, CDR2 SYDVKM. The CDR3 protein is CASSAQVGNEQFF. The DNA of the CDR3 is TGTGCCAGCAGTGCCCAGGTCGGCAATGAGCAGTTCTTC.

CDR3 protein: CASSLWVGATNEKLFF. The CDR3 DNA reads TGTGCCAGCAGCTTATGGGTAGGGGCAACTAATGAAAAACTGTTTTTT. The chain combines TRBV11-2 with TRBJ1-4; TRBD1 might be the D (5 bases). V was clipped by 2 bases and J by 0 bases, with 10 bases between them. Germline V gene sequence: CDR1 SGHAT, CDR2 FQNNGV. The CDR3 runs 16 residues.

A few counts support this clonotype. The rearrangement joins TRBV19 to TRBJ2-2, with D possibly TRBD1 on 5 matching bases. The V gene lost 9 bases and the J gene lost 0 bases, with 11 bases spanning the gap. Germline V CDR1 and CDR2: LNHDA, SQIVND (reference sequence). The length of the CDR3 is 14 residues. Here the CDR3 DNA reads TGTGCCAGCTATCCAGGGTCGAACACCGGGGAGCTGTTTTTT. Protein sequence: CASYPGSNTGELFF.

This clonotype has ten or more counts. This chain connects TRBV7-2 to TRBJ2-1; a possible D gene is TRBD2 (6 bases). With 7 bases removed from V and 3 bases from J, the gap between germline ends came to 19 bases. The CDR3 is 16 residues long. CDR1 and CDR2 (germline): SGHTA, FQGNSA. The CDR3 DNA sequence: TGTGCCAGCATCCAGTCGGGACTCGCTAGCTACAATGAGCAGTTCTTC. This encodes CASIQSGLASYNEQFF.

This clonotype was seen ten or more times. The chain joins TRBV14 to TRBJ2-2; D ambiguous. Germline lookup yields CDR1 SGHDN and CDR2 FVKESK. The CDR3 is 15 residues long. V shed 4 bases and J shed 4 bases, with 13 bases lying between them. The CDR3 loop is CASSPTFAATGELFF. The CDR3, as DNA: TGTGCCAGCAGCCCTACCTTCGCGGCCACCGGGGAGCTGTTTTTT.

The chain combines TRBV18 with TRBJ2-7; the D gene could be TRBD1 or TRBD2 (5 bases each). Germline CDR1 reads KGHSH; CDR2 reads LQKENI. The V end was cut by 9 bases, the J end by 3 bases, with 30 bases between. The CDR3 spans 18 residues. CDR3 protein: CARPSWAGTTQRDYEQYF. The CDR3 DNA follows: TGTGCCAGACCTTCTTGGGCAGGGACGACTCAAAGAGACTACGAGCAGTACTTC.

This clonotype was seen only a few times. This chain connects TRBV5-1 to TRBJ2-7; D gene ambiguous. The CDR3 has 14 amino acids. Per the germline V gene, CDR1 is SGHRS and CDR2 is YFSETQ. Trimming removed 6 bases from V and 6 bases from J, with 19 bases in between. The CDR3 here is CASTALDVMGEQYF. DNA for the CDR3: TGCGCCAGCACCGCCCTGGATGTCATGGGCGAGCAGTACTTC.

This clonotype was observed at least ten times. The chain employs TRBV20-1 and TRBJ2-1; no clear D gene. The CDR3 is 17 amino acids. With 1 base removed from V and 0 bases from J, the gap between germline ends came to 16 bases. The V gene's germline CDR1 is DFQATT and CDR2 SNEGSKA (reference sequence). CDR3 residues: CSARGPLTESSYNEQFF. CDR3 DNA sequence: TGCAGTGCTAGAGGTCCGCTTACAGAGAGCTCCTACAATGAGCAGTTCTTC.

A few counts support this clonotype. Possible read error: a much larger clone is one base away. This chain joins TRBV6-1 and TRBJ2-7, with a weak D call TRBD2 (6 bases). CDR1 is MNHNS, CDR2 SASEGT, per germline. Trimming pared 8 bases from V and 5 bases from J, leaving 19 bases between. The CDR3 runs to 14 residues. The CDR3 loop is CASAEEGSPHEQYF. CDR3 nucleotide sequence: TGTGCCAGCGCCGAGGAGGGATCCCCCCACGAGCAGTACTTC.

The chain couples TRBV6-1 to TRBJ2-3, with 8 bases identical to TRBD1. Germline CDR1 reads MNHNS; CDR2 reads SASEGT. Trimming cost V 6 bases and J 5 bases; bases outside gene matches: 7. This CDR3 contains 14 residues. CDR3 DNA: TGTGCCAGCAGACGACAGGGGTCGGGAGATACGCAGTATTTT. Translated: CASRRQGSGDTQYF.

In its sample, this clonotype was seen many times. The chain is built from TRBV5-1 and TRBJ2-2; D might be TRBD1 (5 bases). The V end was cut by 3 bases, the J end by 7 bases, with 10 bases between. CDR1 is SGHRS and CDR2 is YFSETQ in the germline V gene. The CDR3 is made up of 13 amino acids. The DNA for the CDR3 is TGCGCCAGCAGCTCTCAGGGTAACGGGGAGCTGTTTTTT. Its translation is CASSSQGNGELFF.

A word on this clonotype: An end of the junction differs from the germline gene, which may be a read error. The genes are TRBV27 and TRBJ2-7, with D possibly matching TRBD1 (7 bases). The CDR3 length is 13 residues. Looked up from germline, CDR1 is MNHEY and CDR2 is SMNVEV (reference sequence). CDR3 in DNA: TGTGACAGCAGTTTGGAGGGGGCGGGTGAGCAGTACTTC. It specifies CDSSLEGAGEQYF.

This chain links TRBV4-1 with TRBJ1-2; perhaps TRBD1 as D (5 bases). Trimming removed 2 bases from V and 7 bases from J, with 23 bases in between. CDR3 size: 17 residues. Per germline, CDR1 MGHRA and CDR2 YSYEKL. The CDR3 here is CASSQKSGTRGPGGYTF. The CDR3, as DNA: TGCGCCAGCAGCCAAAAAAGCGGGACGAGGGGACCGGGTGGCTACACCTTC.

This clonotype has a handful of counts. The V and J genes are TRBV6-1 and TRBJ2-3, with TRBD1 matching over 8 bases. The CDR3 runs 14 residues. Germline lookup yields CDR1 MNHNS and CDR2 SASEGT. V dropped 7 bases and J dropped 5; count of bases not matched to a gene: 8. The CDR3 region is CASKTGGSGDTQYF. The CDR3 region has the DNA TGTGCCAGCAAAACAGGGGGTTCGGGAGATACGCAGTATTTT.

The chain combines TRBV7-2 with TRBJ1-1, with D maybe TRBD1 (5 bases). This CDR3 has 14 residues. Between the trimmed V and J ends, which lost 5 bases and 4 bases, there was a span of 14 bases. Germline CDR1 is SGHTA and CDR2 is FQGNSA. In DNA form, the CDR3 reads TGTGCCAGCAGCCGGGGCAGGGTGGGCACTGAAGCTTTCTTT. Protein: CASSRGRVGTEAFF.

In its sample, this clonotype was seen many times. The genes are TRBV7-6 and TRBJ1-1; the match to TRBD1 covers 7 bases. Germline V gives CDR1 SGHVS, CDR2 FNYEAQ. The CDR3 consists of 16 residues. The V segment lost 5 bases and the J segment 0 bases; nucleotides outside the gene matches: 9. The CDR3 here is CASSPRTGPMNTEAFF. CDR3 DNA sequence: TGTGCCAGCAGCCCCCGGACAGGACCGATGAACACTGAAGCTTTCTTT.

This clonotype was seen repeatedly, ten times or more. The chain is built from TRBV5-1 and TRBJ2-3; D gene unclear. Trimming pared 0 bases from V and 0 bases from J, leaving 11 bases between. Germline V CDR1 and CDR2: SGHRS, YFSETQ. The CDR3 sequence is 16 residues long. The CDR3 nucleotides are TGCGCCAGCAGCTTGGCCGACACGTTGAGCACAGATACGCAGTATTTT. Amino acids: CASSLADTLSTDTQYF.

This chain joins TRBV12-3 or TRBV12-4 and TRBJ1-2, with TRBD1 matching over 8 bases. The CDR3 covers 16 residues. The J segment lost 0 bases and the V segment lost 5 bases, leaving 8 bases of the junction unmatched. CDR3: CASSVGTGSANYGYTF. The CDR3 coding sequence is TGTGCCAGCAGTGTCGGGACAGGTTCAGCTAACTATGGCTACACCTTC.

The J gene is TRBJ2-6, the V gene TRBV4-2; 7 bases align to TRBD1. The CDR3 sequence is 16 residues long. With 5 bases clipped from V and 4 bases from J, the junction kept 8 bases outside the gene matches. Germline lookup yields CDR1 LGHNA and CDR2 YNFKEQ. The CDR3 loop is CASSSDTGVGANVLTF. CDR3 DNA: TGTGCCAGCAGCTCCGACACAGGGGTCGGGGCCAACGTCCTGACTTTC.

This clonotype was seen a few times. The rearrangement joins TRBV20-1 to TRBJ1-1, with 7 bases fitting TRBD1. The CDR3 extends over 14 amino acids. V trimming: 5 bases; J trimming: 4 bases; junction bases outside the gene matches: 10. Per the germline V gene, CDR1 is DFQATT and CDR2 is SNEGSKA (reference sequence). The CDR3 coding sequence is TGCAGTGCTGCGCCGACAGGGTGGGTCACTGAAGCTTTCTTT. Protein product: CSAAPTGWVTEAFF.

This clonotype was counted a few times. V is TRBV19 and J is TRBJ1-1; D gene ambiguous. This CDR3 has 15 amino acids. Trimming took off 1 base at V and 3 bases at J, with 12 bases between the two ends. Looked up from germline, CDR1 is LNHDA and CDR2 is SQIVND (reference sequence). This CDR3 is CASSIVMHGDTEAFF. Written as DNA, the CDR3 is TGTGCCAGTAGTATAGTGATGCACGGGGACACTGAAGCTTTCTTT.